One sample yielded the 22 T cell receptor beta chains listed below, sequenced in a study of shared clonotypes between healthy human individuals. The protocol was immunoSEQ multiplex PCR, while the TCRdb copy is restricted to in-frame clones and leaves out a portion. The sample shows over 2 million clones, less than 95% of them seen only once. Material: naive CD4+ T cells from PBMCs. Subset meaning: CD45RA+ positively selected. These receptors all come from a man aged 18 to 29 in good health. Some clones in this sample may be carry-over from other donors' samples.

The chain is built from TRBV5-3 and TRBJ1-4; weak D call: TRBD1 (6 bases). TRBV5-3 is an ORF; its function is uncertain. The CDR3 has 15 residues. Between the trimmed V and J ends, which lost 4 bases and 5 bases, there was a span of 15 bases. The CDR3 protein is CARSPRTAGNEKLFF. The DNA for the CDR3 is TGTGCCAGAAGCCCCCGGACAGCTGGAAATGAAAAACTGTTTTTT.

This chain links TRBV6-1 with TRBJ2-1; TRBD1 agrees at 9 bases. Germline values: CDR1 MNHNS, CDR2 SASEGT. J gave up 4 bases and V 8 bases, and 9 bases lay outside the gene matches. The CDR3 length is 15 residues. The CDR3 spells CASRRTGVEYNEQFF. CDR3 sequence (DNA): TGTGCCAGCCGTAGGACAGGGGTTGAATACAATGAGCAGTTCTTC.

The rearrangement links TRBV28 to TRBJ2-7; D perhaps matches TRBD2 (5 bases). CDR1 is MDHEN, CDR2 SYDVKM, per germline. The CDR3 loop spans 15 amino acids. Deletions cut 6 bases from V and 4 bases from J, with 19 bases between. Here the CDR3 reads CASRGDGRVRYEQYF. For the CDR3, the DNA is TGTGCCAGCAGGGGCGACGGGCGGGTCAGGTACGAGCAGTACTTC.

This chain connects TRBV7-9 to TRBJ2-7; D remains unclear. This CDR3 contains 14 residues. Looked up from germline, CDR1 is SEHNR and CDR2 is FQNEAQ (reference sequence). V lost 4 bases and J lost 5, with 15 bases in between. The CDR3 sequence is CASSSDLTYDEQYF. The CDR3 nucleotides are TGTGCCAGCAGCTCCGACCTGACATACGACGAGCAGTACTTC.

CDR3 DNA: TGTGCCAGCCACAGGGGACCGGCTACTGAAGCTTTCTTT. Protein product: CASHRGPATEAFF. The chain is built from TRBV6-5 and TRBJ1-1; TRBD1 matches at 7 bases. CDR1 is MNHEY and CDR2 is SVGAGI in the germline V gene. The CDR3 has 13 amino acids. Losses at the gene ends were 8 bases for V and 5 bases for J; bases not matched to a gene: 8.

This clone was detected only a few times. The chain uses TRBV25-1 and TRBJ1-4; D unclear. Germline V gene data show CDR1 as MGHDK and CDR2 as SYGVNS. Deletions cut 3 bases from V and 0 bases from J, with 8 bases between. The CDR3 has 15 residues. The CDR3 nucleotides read TGTGCCAGCAGTGATCCGAGTGCAACTAATGAAAAACTGTTTTTT. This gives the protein CASSDPSATNEKLFF. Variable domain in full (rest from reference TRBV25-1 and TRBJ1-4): EADIYQTPRYLVIGTGKKITLECSQTMGHDKMYWYQQDPGMELHLIHYSYGVNSTEKGDLSSESTVSRIRTEHFPLTLESARPSHTSQYLCASSDPSATNEKLFFGSGTQLSVL.

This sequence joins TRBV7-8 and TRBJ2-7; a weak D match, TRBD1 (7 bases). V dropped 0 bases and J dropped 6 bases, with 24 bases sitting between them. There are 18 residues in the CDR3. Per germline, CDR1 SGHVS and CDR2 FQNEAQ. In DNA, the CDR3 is TGTGCCAGCAGCTTAGCGTACGTCATGAGACAGGGAGGCCTCGAGCAGTACTTC. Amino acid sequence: CASSLAYVMRQGGLEQYF.

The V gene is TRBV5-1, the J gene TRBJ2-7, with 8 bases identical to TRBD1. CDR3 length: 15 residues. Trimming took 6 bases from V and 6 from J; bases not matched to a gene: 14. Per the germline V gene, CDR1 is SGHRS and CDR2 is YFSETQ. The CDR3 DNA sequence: TGCGCCAGCAACTCCGAGGCAGGGGGCTTTCGCGAGCAGTACTTC. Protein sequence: CASNSEAGGFREQYF.

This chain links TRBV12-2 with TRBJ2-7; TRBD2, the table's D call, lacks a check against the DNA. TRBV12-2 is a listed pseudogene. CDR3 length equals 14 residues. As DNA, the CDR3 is TGTGCAAGTCGCTTATTAGGCGGCCTCTACGAGCAGTACTTC. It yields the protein CASRLLGGLYEQYF.

The CDR3 DNA is TGTGCCAGCAGCACGGGCCGGTACTACGAGCAGTACTTC. The encoded protein is CASSTGRYYEQYF. The chain recombines TRBV5-6 with TRBJ2-7; D gene uncertain. Between the trimmed V and J ends, which lost 4 bases and 3 bases, there was a span of 11 bases. This CDR3 is built from 13 residues. CDR1 and CDR2 from the germline V gene are SGHDT and YYEEEE.

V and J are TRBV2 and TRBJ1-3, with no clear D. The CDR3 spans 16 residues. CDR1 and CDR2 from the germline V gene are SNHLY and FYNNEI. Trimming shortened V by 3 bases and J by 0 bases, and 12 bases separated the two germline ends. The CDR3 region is CASSDFGLRSGNTIYF. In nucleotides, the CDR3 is TGTGCCAGCAGTGATTTCGGTTTGCGCTCTGGAAACACCATATATTTT.

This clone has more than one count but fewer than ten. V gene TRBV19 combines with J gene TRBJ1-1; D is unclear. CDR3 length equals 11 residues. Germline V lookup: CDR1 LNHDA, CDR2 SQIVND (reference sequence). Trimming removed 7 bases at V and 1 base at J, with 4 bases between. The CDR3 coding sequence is TGTGCCAGTATCGAGAACACTGAAGCTTTCTTT. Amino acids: CASIENTEAFF.

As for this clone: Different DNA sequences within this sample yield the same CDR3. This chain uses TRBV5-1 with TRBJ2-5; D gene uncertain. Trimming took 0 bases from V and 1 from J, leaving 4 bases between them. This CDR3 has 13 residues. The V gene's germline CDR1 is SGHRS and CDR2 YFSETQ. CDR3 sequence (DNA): TGCGCCAGCAGCTTGGCCGCCCAAGAGACCCAGTACTTC. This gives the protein CASSLAAQETQYF.

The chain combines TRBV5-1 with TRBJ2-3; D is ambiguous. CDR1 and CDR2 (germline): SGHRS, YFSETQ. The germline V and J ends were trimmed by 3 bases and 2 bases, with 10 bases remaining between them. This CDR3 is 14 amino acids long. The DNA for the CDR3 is TGCGCCAGCAGCTGGCAGGATATCACAGATACGCAGTATTTT. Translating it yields CASSWQDITDTQYF.

The CDR3 DNA follows: TGTGCCAGCAGCCTTCAGCTGGGACCGTCGATGGAAAAACTGTTTTTT. This sequence encodes CASSLQLGPSMEKLFF. The chain is built from TRBV5-5 and TRBJ1-4, with D maybe TRBD1 (5 bases). The germline V gene has CDR1 SGHKS and CDR2 YYEKEE (reference sequence). This CDR3 has 16 residues. V lost 4 bases, J lost 8 bases, and 21 bases lay in between.

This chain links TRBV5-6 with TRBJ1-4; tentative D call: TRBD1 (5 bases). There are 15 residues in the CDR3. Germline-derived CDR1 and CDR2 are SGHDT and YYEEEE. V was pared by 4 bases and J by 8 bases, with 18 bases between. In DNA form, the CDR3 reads TGTGCCAGCAGCCTTGGACACCCAGGCGAGGAAAAACTGTTTTTT. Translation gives CASSLGHPGEEKLFF.

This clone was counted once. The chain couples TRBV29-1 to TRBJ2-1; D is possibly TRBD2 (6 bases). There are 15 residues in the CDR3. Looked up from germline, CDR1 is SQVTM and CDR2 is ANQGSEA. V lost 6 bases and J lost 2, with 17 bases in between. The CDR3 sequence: CSVRGGVPTYNEQFF. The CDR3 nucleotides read TGCAGCGTGAGGGGCGGGGTCCCTACCTACAATGAGCAGTTCTTC.

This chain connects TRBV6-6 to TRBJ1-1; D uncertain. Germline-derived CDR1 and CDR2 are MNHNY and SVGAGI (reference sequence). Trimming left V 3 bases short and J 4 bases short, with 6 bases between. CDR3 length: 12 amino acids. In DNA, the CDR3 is TGTGCCAGCAGTTATACGGGCACTGAAGCTTTCTTT. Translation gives CASSYTGTEAFF.

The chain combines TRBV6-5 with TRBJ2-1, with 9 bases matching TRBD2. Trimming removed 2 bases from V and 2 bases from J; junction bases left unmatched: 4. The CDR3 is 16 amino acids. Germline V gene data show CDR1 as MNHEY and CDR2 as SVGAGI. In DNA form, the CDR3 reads TGTGCCAGCAGTTACGGGCTAGCGGGACCCTACAATGAGCAGTTCTTC. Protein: CASSYGLAGPYNEQFF.

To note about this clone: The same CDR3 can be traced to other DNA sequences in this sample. The DNA for the CDR3 is TGTGCCATCAGTGAGTCGGGCGGGAGGGCCGGCGAGACCCAGTACTTC. This sequence encodes CAISESGGRAGETQYF. The V gene is TRBV10-3, the J gene TRBJ2-5; TRBD2 matches at 9 bases. The V gene's germline CDR1 is ENHRY and CDR2 SYGVKD. The CDR3 spans 16 residues. With V trimmed by 0 bases and J by 5 bases, 7 bases remained unmatched.

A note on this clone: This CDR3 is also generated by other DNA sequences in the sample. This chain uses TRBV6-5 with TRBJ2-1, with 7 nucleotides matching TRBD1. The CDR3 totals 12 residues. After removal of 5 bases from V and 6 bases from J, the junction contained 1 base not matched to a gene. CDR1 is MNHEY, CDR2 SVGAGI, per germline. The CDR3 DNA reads TGTGCCAGCAGTCGACAGGGCAATGAGCAGTTCTTC. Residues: CASSRQGNEQFF.

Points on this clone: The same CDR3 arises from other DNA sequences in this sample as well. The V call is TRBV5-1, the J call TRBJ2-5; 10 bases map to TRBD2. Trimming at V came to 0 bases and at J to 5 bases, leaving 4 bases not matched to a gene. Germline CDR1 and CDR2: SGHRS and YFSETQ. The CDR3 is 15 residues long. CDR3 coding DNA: TGCGCCAGCAGCTTGGTAGCGGGAGGTCGTGAGACCCAGTACTTC. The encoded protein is CASSLVAGGRETQYF.